This T cell receptor (beta chain) emerged from a study of blood T cell repertoires in COVID-19. Study-level information: The United States, Italy and Spain supplied acute and convalescent COVID-19 samples. T cells, B-cell-depleted T cells, or PBMCs supplied cDNA or gDNA.

Per the authors' pipeline: Counts of nucleated cells, estimated from reference gene primer amplification, were obtained. Generated by immunoSEQ multiplex PCR, the TCRdb table keeps only in-frame clones and is missing some. V, J and clone size are those of that table, while D and trimming were read from the DNA. The sample includes about 200,000 clones, 75% to 90% seen only once; the top ten take 3.3%. With 8 bases clipped from V and 3 bases from J, the junction kept 4 bases outside the gene matches. Germline CDR1 is MRHNA and CDR2 is SNTAGT. The CDR3 covers 14 residues. Sequenced input: peripheral blood. J is TRBJ2-2 and V is TRBV6-4; 9 positions match TRBD1. The clonotype comes from a man in his sixties with acute or convalescent COVID-19. For the CDR3, the DNA is TGTGCCAGCGGTCGGGACAGGGACACCGGGGAGCTGTTTTTT. It yields the protein CASGRDRDTGELFF.